This section outlines one T cell receptor (beta chain) sequence together with its context. Clones were sequenced by immunoSEQ multiplex PCR, and TCRdb holds only the in-frame ones, with some missing. The table has over 150,000 clones, roughly four fifths seen once. Germline CDR1 and CDR2: SQVTM and ANQGSEA. The CDR3 spans 12 residues. The sample originates from a study of blood T cell repertoires in COVID-19. About the study: The analysed material was cDNA or gDNA that came from T cells, B-cell-depleted T cells, or PBMCs.

Sequencing was done on a sample of peripheral blood. V usage is TRBV29-1 and J usage is TRBJ2-5, with D possibly TRBD2 on 5 matching bases. The sequence was collected from a human donor with acute or convalescent COVID-19. The donor label of this sample is uncertain. The CDR3 region has the DNA TGCACCGCCGGGGTAGGGCAAGAGACCCAGTACTTC. Translated, it gives CTAGVGQETQYF.